These T cell receptor beta chains were read from a single sample in a study of Graves' ophthalmopathy and Graves' hyperthyroidism. Using its own MiXCR run on the multiplex PCR reads, TCRdb lists one record per CDR3 protein. The table has some 750,000 distinct CDR3 sequences, roughly 40% seen once. Sequencing was done on a sample of peripheral blood. These receptors were taken from an adult man with Graves' ophthalmopathy. CDR3s include the opening cysteine and the closing phenylalanine or tryptophan. D genes are given only for firm matches. Clone size is given for some rows only: seen once, a few or many times, or a class if the clone is expanded.

clone size	V gene	J gene	D gene	CDR3 DNA	CDR3 protein
many	TRBV24-1	TRBJ2-7	NA	TGTGCCACCAGCGGCAACTCCTACGAGCAGTACTTC	CATSGNSYEQYF
many	TRBV10-3	TRBJ1-2	TRBD1	TGTGCCATAACAGGGGTCTACTATGGCTACACCTTC	CAITGVYYGYTF
NA	TRBV25-1	TRBJ1-6	TRBD1	TGTGCCAGCAGCTCCTGGGACAGGGGCCATAATTCACCCCTCCACTTT	CASSSWDRGHNSPLHF
NA	TRBV9	TRBJ1-6	NA	TGTGCCAGCAGTACACGCAGCAATTCGCCCCTCCACTTT	CASSTRSNSPLHF
many	TRBV11-2	TRBJ2-7	NA	TGTGCCAGCAGCTTAGACAGCTACGAGCAGTACTTC	CASSLDSYEQYF
NA	TRBV7-4	TRBJ2-5	NA	TGTGCCAGCAGCTTATTTGGGGCAGGGCAAGAGACCCAGTACTTC	CASSLFGAGQETQYF
NA	TRBV20-1	TRBJ2-7	NA	TGCAGTGCTAGTGAAATTCTCTACGAGCAGTACTTC	CSASEILYEQYF
NA	TRBV2	TRBJ2-5	NA	TGTGCCAGCGGACGTTTTCTGAGACAGAAATACCAAGAGACCCAGTACTTC	CASGRFLRQKYQETQYF
NA	TRBV6-1	TRBJ2-7	TRBD2	TGTGCCAGCAGTGATTTTAGCGGGAACCGCTACGAGCAGTACTTC	CASSDFSGNRYEQYF
many	TRBV7-9	TRBJ1-6	NA	TGTGCCAGCAGCTTAGAGACAGGCGGCTATAATTCACCCCTCCACTTT	CASSLETGGYNSPLHF
few	TRBV11-2	TRBJ1-5	TRBD1	TGTGCCAGCAGCCAGGGGGGGTTCTTTCAGCCCCAGCATTTT	CASSQGGFFQPQHF
NA	TRBV12-3/TRBV12-4	TRBJ2-7	NA	TGTGCCAGCAGTTACTCGAAGCCAGGGTCTACCTACGAGCAGTACTTC	CASSYSKPGSTYEQYF
few	TRBV14	TRBJ2-7	NA	TGTGCCAGCAGTCCCTACGGGGGAGGTGTTCTGGGCGAGCAGTACTTC	CASSPYGGGVLGEQYF
NA	TRBV20-1	TRBJ2-7	TRBD1	TGCAGTGCTATTAGGACAGGGAGTGAGCAGTACTTC	CSAIRTGSEQYF
NA	TRBV20-1	TRBJ2-5	NA	TGCAGTGCCCTCGTGGGGGGGCGGGGGACCCGGTACTTC	CSALVGGRGTRYF
NA	TRBV25-1	TRBJ2-7	NA	TGTGCCAGCAGAGGGGAGTCCTCCTACGAGCAGTACTTC	CASRGESSYEQYF
NA	TRBV19	TRBJ2-7	NA	TGTGCCTGGAGTGTAGGGGCCGAGCAGTACTTC	CAWSVGAEQYF
NA	TRBV24-1	TRBJ1-5	NA	TGTGCCAGCAGAGATCTCGGTGGCAATCAGCCCCAGCATTTT	CASRDLGGNQPQHF
NA	TRBV6-6	TRBJ1-1	TRBD1	TGTGCCAGCAGCCCGGGACAGGGCTTTCGAGCTGAAGCTTTCTTT	CASSPGQGFRAEAFF
few	TRBV13	TRBJ1-2	TRBD1	TGTGCCAGCAGCCTGGACAGGCCTGCTAACTATGGCTACACCTTC	CASSLDRPANYGYTF